The 10 T cell receptor beta chains listed next were all sequenced from one sample in a study of control samples from healthy donors and cancer patients. This table comes from immunoSEQ multiplex PCR, and its TCRdb copy is limited to in-frame clones, with some not included. Among about 180,000 clones listed, roughly 92% were seen once. The sequenced sample was blood. The receptors shown here come from a man younger than 45 in good health.

V usage is TRBV19 and J usage is TRBJ1-1; D not certain. Germline V lookup: CDR1 LNHDA, CDR2 SQIVND (reference sequence). V was trimmed by 6 bases and J by 5 bases, leaving 13 bases between them. The CDR3 has 13 amino acids. CDR3 loop: CASRNPPGTEAFF. The CDR3 DNA reads TGTGCCAGTAGAAACCCCCCGGGGACTGAAGCTTTCTTT.

V gene TRBV7-9 combines with J gene TRBJ2-7; D is unresolved. The V and J ends lost 2 bases and 1 base respectively, with 6 bases between them. There are 13 residues in the CDR3. Germline V gene lookup returns CDR1 SEHNR and CDR2 FQNEAQ (reference sequence). The CDR3 sequence: CASSLTRSYEQYF. CDR3 nucleotide sequence: TGTGCCAGCAGCTTAACTCGGTCCTACGAGCAGTACTTC.

CDR3 loop: CASSPDSNQPQHF. The DNA for the CDR3 is TGTGCCAGCAGCCCGGATAGCAATCAGCCCCAGCATTTT. V and J are TRBV11-2 and TRBJ1-5; unclear D gene. The CDR3 has 13 residues. CDR1 and CDR2 from the germline V gene are SGHAT and FQNNGV. Trimming cost V 5 bases and J 0 bases, with 5 bases left between them.

The chain has TRBV28 and TRBJ1-4; TRBD1 matches at 11 bases. The germline V gene has CDR1 MDHEN and CDR2 SYDVKM. The CDR3 totals 18 residues. The trim removed 5 bases at V and 3 bases at J, leaving 11 bases unmatched. CDR3 amino acids: CASSHRDRGVKSNEKLFF. The CDR3 bases are TGTGCCAGCAGTCACCGGGACAGGGGGGTTAAATCTAATGAAAAACTGTTTTTT.

V gene TRBV10-2 combines with J gene TRBJ1-2, with D perhaps matching TRBD1 (5 bases). Germline V CDR1 and CDR2: WSHSY, SAAADI. The CDR3 length is 12 residues. Between the trimmed V and J ends, which lost 3 bases and 7 bases, there was a span of 9 bases. CDR3 coding DNA: TGCGCCAGCAGTGACCCAGGGCTTGGCTACACCTTC. Encoded protein: CASSDPGLGYTF.

This chain links TRBV29-1 with TRBJ1-2; 7 bases fit TRBD1. V gave up 5 bases and J gave up 0 bases; unmatched junction bases: 6. Germline V gives CDR1 SQVTM, CDR2 ANQGSEA. This CDR3 is 14 amino acids long. CDR3 loop: CSVLRGQANYGYTF. CDR3 nucleotides: TGCAGCGTTTTGAGGGGGCAAGCTAACTATGGCTACACCTTC.

The genes are TRBV5-1 and TRBJ2-5; 7 bases are a match to TRBD2. V lost 0 bases to trimming and J lost 5 bases; unmatched junction nucleotides: 7. Looked up from germline, CDR1 is SGHRS and CDR2 is YFSETQ. This CDR3 is 15 amino acids long. Here the CDR3 reads CASSLAGRAGETQYF. CDR3 sequence (DNA): TGCGCCAGCAGCTTGGCGGGGAGGGCCGGGGAGACCCAGTACTTC.

This sequence joins TRBV6-5 and TRBJ2-1; TRBD2 matches at 9 bases. Per germline, CDR1 MNHEY and CDR2 SVGAGI. The CDR3 is 13 amino acids. V shed 10 bases, J shed 4 bases, and the junction held 5 bases outside the gene matches. CDR3 amino acids: CATLAGTYNEQFF. CDR3 nucleotides: TGTGCCACACTAGCGGGCACTTACAATGAGCAGTTCTTC.

The chain carries TRBV3-1 (or the pseudogene TRBV3-2) and TRBJ2-2; 7 positions agree with TRBD1. CDR3 length: 13 residues. Per germline, CDR1 LGHDT and CDR2 YNNKEL (reference sequence). With V trimmed by 6 bases and J by 6 bases, 4 bases remained unmatched. As DNA, the CDR3 is TGTGCCAGCAGGGCACAGGGGTCCGGGGAGCTGTTTTTT. Translated: CASRAQGSGELFF.

V and J are TRBV5-4 and TRBJ2-3, with TRBD2 as a possible D gene (5 bases). Germline CDR1 and CDR2: SGHNT and YYREEE (reference sequence). This CDR3 has 15 residues. V gave up 3 bases and J gave up 1 base, with 12 bases separating them. CDR3 nucleotide sequence: TGTGCCAGCAGCTGGGCGGGTCCCGGCACAGATACGCAGTATTTT. It codes for CASSWAGPGTDTQYF.